The 13 T cell receptor beta chains listed next were all sequenced from one sample in a study of blood T cell repertoires in COVID-19. TCRdb's copy holds only in-frame clones and misses some; the assay was immunoSEQ multiplex PCR. The table lists some 170,000 clones, over 70% of them singletons. The sequenced sample consisted of peripheral blood. These receptors originate from a woman older than 75 with active or convalescent COVID-19.

This chain connects TRBV7-9 to TRBJ1-1, with D perhaps TRBD1 (6 bases). Germline V gene data show CDR1 as SEHNR and CDR2 as FQNEAQ (reference sequence). This CDR3 comprises 17 residues. Between the trimmed V and J ends, which lost 10 bases and 0 bases, there was a span of 24 bases. The CDR3 sequence: CATMGTPRDIMNTEAFF. CDR3 nucleotide sequence: TGTGCCACCATGGGCACCCCTAGGGACATCATGAACACTGAAGCTTTCTTT.

This clone is a singleton in its sample. The rearrangement joins TRBV19 to TRBJ1-2; 7 bases agree with TRBD1. After removal of 7 bases from V and 4 bases from J, the junction contained 9 bases not matched to a gene. CDR3 length: 14 amino acids. CDR1 LNHDA and CDR2 SQIVND come from the germline V gene (reference sequence). The DNA of the CDR3 is TGTGCCAGTAACTTCGACAGGGACGGCTATGGCTACACCTTC. Its translation is CASNFDRDGYGYTF.

V is TRBV5-1 and J is TRBJ2-1; D is perhaps TRBD2 (6 bases). The CDR3 extends over 15 amino acids. V was cut by 2 bases and J by 4 bases, with 13 bases left in between. Germline CDR1 and CDR2: SGHRS and YFSETQ. The CDR3 spells CASSLPGTSYNEQFF. The CDR3 DNA reads as TGCGCCAGCAGCTTACCCGGGACTTCTTACAATGAGCAGTTCTTC.

The chain is built from TRBV3-1 (or the pseudogene TRBV3-2) and TRBJ1-3, with TRBD1 matching 7 bases. The germline V gene has CDR1 LGHDT and CDR2 YNNKEL (reference sequence). CDR3 length: 15 residues. The V segment lost 4 bases and the J segment 2 bases; nucleotides outside the gene matches: 5. The DNA of the CDR3 is TGTGCCAGCAGCCGCTTAACAGGGGCTGGAAACACCATATATTTT. Its protein is CASSRLTGAGNTIYF.

There are a few counts of this clone. This chain connects TRBV10-3 to TRBJ1-1; D is perhaps TRBD1 (5 bases). In germline, CDR1 is ENHRY, CDR2 SYGVKD. The CDR3 loop spans 16 amino acids. Trimming removed 5 bases at V and 6 bases at J, with 22 bases between. This CDR3 is CAISTAGFGGGAEAFF. The CDR3 DNA reads TGTGCCATCAGTACGGCAGGGTTCGGGGGAGGTGCTGAAGCTTTCTTT.

The chain recombines TRBV6-5 with TRBJ1-6; 8 bases line up with TRBD1. Germline assignment: CDR1 MNHEY and CDR2 SVGAGI. V shed 7 bases, J shed 6 bases, and the junction held 5 bases outside the gene matches. The CDR3 runs to 14 residues. The CDR3 coding sequence is TGTGCCAGCATGGGCAGGGGGCCTAATTCACCCCTCCACTTT. Its translation: CASMGRGPNSPLHF.

The chain has TRBV12-3 or TRBV12-4 and TRBJ1-1, with a weak D call TRBD1 (5 bases). There are 13 residues in the CDR3. The V end was cut by 5 bases, the J end by 1 base, with 8 bases between. CDR3 sequence: CASSSGGNTEAFF. The CDR3 DNA sequence: TGTGCCAGCAGTAGCGGGGGGAACACTGAAGCTTTCTTT.

The J gene is TRBJ2-5, the V gene TRBV9, with 8 bases lining up with TRBD1. V shed 0 bases, J shed 8 bases, and the junction held 9 bases outside the gene matches. Germline V CDR1 and CDR2: SGDLS, YYNGEE. The CDR3 runs 15 residues. The CDR3 is CASSVEGQAWGTQYF. DNA for the CDR3: TGTGCCAGCAGCGTAGAGGGACAGGCTTGGGGAACCCAGTACTTC.

The CDR3 DNA reads TGTGCCAGCAGCTTAGTCGGGCAGGGGGTAGGTGGCTACACCTTC. Amino acid sequence: CASSLVGQGVGGYTF. This chain links TRBV7-2 with TRBJ1-2, with 7 bases lining up with TRBD1. The length of the CDR3 is 15 residues. The V segment lost 1 base and the J segment 7 bases; nucleotides outside the gene matches: 9. CDR1 and CDR2 from the germline V gene are SGHTA and FQGNSA. Using reference TRBV7-2 and TRBJ1-2 for the parts outside the CDR3, the full variable domain is GAGVSQSPSNKVTEKGKDVELRCDPISGHTALYWYRQSLGQGLEFLIYFQGNSAPDKSGLPSDRFSAERTGGSVSTLTIQRTQQEDSAVYLCASSLVGQGVGGYTFGSGTRLTVV.

The chain has TRBV3-1 (or the pseudogene TRBV3-2) and TRBJ2-1; tentative D call: TRBD1 (6 bases). The V end was cut by 0 bases, the J end by 3 bases, with 9 bases between. This CDR3 comprises 15 residues. The germline CDR1 and CDR2 sequences are LGHDT and YNNKEL (reference sequence). The CDR3 region has the DNA TGTGCCAGCAGCCAAGACGCAGGGGACTACAATGAGCAGTTCTTC. Its translation: CASSQDAGDYNEQFF.

This chain links TRBV25-1 with TRBJ1-6; 8 bases agree with TRBD1. V was pared by 4 bases and J by 14 bases, with 1 base of the junction left unmatched. This CDR3 comprises 11 residues. Germline loops: CDR1 MGHDK, CDR2 SYGVNS. CDR3 amino acids: CASSGQGTLHF. The CDR3, as DNA: TGTGCCAGCAGTGGACAGGGGACCCTCCACTTT. The whole variable domain, remainder taken from reference TRBV25-1 and TRBJ1-6, is EADIYQTPRYLVIGTGKKITLECSQTMGHDKMYWYQQDPGMELHLIHYSYGVNSTEKGDLSSESTVSRIRTEHFPLTLESARPSHTSQYLCASSGQGTLHFGNGTRLTVT.

This chain uses TRBV7-9 with TRBJ1-1, with no clear D. V was trimmed by 1 base and J by 3 bases, leaving 6 bases between them. Germline CDR1 SEHNR, CDR2 FQNEAQ (reference sequence). The CDR3 contains 13 residues. The CDR3 sequence is CASSLGTDTEAFF. In DNA, the CDR3 is TGTGCCAGCAGCTTAGGAACAGACACTGAAGCTTTCTTT. Looking up the rest from reference TRBV7-9 and TRBJ1-1 gives the full variable domain: DTGVSQNPRHKITKRGQNVTFRCDPISEHNRLYWYRQTLGQGPEFLTYFQNEAQLEKSRLLSDRFSAERPKGSFSTLEIQRTEQGDSAMYLCASSLGTDTEAFFGQGTRLTVV.

This sequence joins TRBV27 and TRBJ2-2; TRBD1 aligns across 9 bases. J was trimmed by 5 bases and V by 0 bases; bases with no gene match: 7. CDR1 is MNHEY, CDR2 SMNVEV, per germline (reference sequence). The CDR3 totals 17 residues. CDR3 nucleotides: TGTGCCAGCAGTTTATCGGGACAGGGTTGGAAGACCGGGGAGCTGTTTTTT. This sequence encodes CASSLSGQGWKTGELFF.